This is a list of T cell receptor beta chains from one sample in a study of blood T cell repertoires in COVID-19. TCRdb keeps only in-frame clones here, not all; method: immunoSEQ multiplex PCR. The sample has some 320,000 clones; around nine tenths are singletons. Source material: PBMCs or T cells enriched from blood (not recorded which). The receptors were gathered from a woman between 50 and 59 years old who had been exposed to COVID-19. Each CDR3 is given with its conserved first and last residue. The D gene is left open where the match is weak. Where a row states a size, it is once, few, many or the class of an expanded clone; other rows omit it.

V	J	D	size	DNA	CDR3
TRBV4-2	TRBJ1-4	TRBD1	-	TGTGCCAGCAGCCAAGCGCAGGGGGGTAATGAAAAACTGTTTTTT	CASSQAQGGNEKLFF
TRBV18	TRBJ1-2	-	-	TGTGCCAGCTCACCAGAGACGGGAATAAACTATGGCTACACCTTC	CASSPETGINYGYTF
TRBV2	TRBJ2-2	TRBD2	-	TGTGCCAGCAGTACGCTAGCGGGGGGAAAAAACACCGGGGAGCTGTTTTTT	CASSTLAGGKNTGELFF
TRBV7-6	TRBJ1-1	TRBD1	-	TGTGCCATAGGGGGGGGCGGACAGGGGCACACTGAAGCTTTCTTT	CAIGGGGQGHTEAFF
TRBV19	TRBJ2-7	TRBD1	-	TGTGCCAGTAGTGGCGGGACAGGGGGCTACGAGCAGTACTTC	CASSGGTGGYEQYF
TRBV5-1	TRBJ2-2	-	-	TGCGCCAGCAGCCCCGGGACAACGAACACCGGGGAGCTGTTTTTT	CASSPGTTNTGELFF
TRBV7-7	TRBJ2-5	TRBD1	-	TGTGCTAGCAGCGATGGGACAGGGTGGCAAGAGACCCAGTACTTC	CASSDGTGWQETQYF
TRBV18	TRBJ1-2	-	once	TGTGCCAGCTCACCATTAGGACAGACAAACTATGGCTACACCTTC	CASSPLGQTNYGYTF
TRBV6-2/TRBV6-3	TRBJ2-2	TRBD1	-	TGTGCCAGCAGTTACTACCCGACAGGGTCGGAGCTGTTTTTT	CASSYYPTGSELFF
TRBV4-2	TRBJ2-3	TRBD2	-	TGTGCCAGCAGCCAAGAGCCCCCCGGGACTAGCTTGGATACGCAGTATTTT	CASSQEPPGTSLDTQYF
TRBV5-6	TRBJ1-2	TRBD1	-	TGTGCCAGCAGCATCGGACAGGTCTATGGCTACACCTTC	CASSIGQVYGYTF
TRBV14	TRBJ2-1	-	-	TGTGCCAGCAGCCTCCGATCTTCGGTCCCCTACAATGAGCAGTTCTTC	CASSLRSSVPYNEQFF
TRBV13	TRBJ1-6	TRBD1	-	TGTGCCAGCACTTTAGGGGGCTCGGGGAATTCACCCCTCCACTTT	CASTLGGSGNSPLHF
TRBV2	TRBJ1-5	TRBD1	-	TGTGCCAGCAGTCGGACAGGGGTGAACCAGCCCCAGCATTTT	CASSRTGVNQPQHF
TRBV27	TRBJ1-5	TRBD1	few	TGTGCCAGCAGTTCGGACAGGGGGTATCAGCCCCAGCATTTT	CASSSDRGYQPQHF
TRBV11-2	TRBJ2-1	TRBD2	few	TGTGCCAGCAGCTTAGAATTAGCGGGGAACAATGAGCAGTTCTTC	CASSLELAGNNEQFF
TRBV30	TRBJ1-4	TRBD1	-	TGTGCCTGTGGTTTGATCAGGGGGACTAATGAAAAACTGTTTTTT	CACGLIRGTNEKLFF
TRBV3-1/TRBV3-2	TRBJ1-6	-	few	TGTGCCAGCAGCCAGGGGGGGGGCGCCCTCCACTTT	CASSQGGGALHF
TRBV11-2	TRBJ2-7	-	once	TGTGCCAGCAGCTACAGACAGTCCCAGAACGAGCAGTACTTC	CASSYRQSQNEQYF
TRBV7-2	TRBJ1-2	-	-	TGTGCCAGCAGCTTCGGCAGGGAGGCTCATGGCTACACCTTC	CASSFGREAHGYTF
TRBV28	TRBJ1-5	TRBD1	-	TGTGCCAGCAGCCTTACAGGGGGCAATCAGCCCCAGCATTTT	CASSLTGGNQPQHF
TRBV5-1	TRBJ1-1	-	-	TGCGCCAGCAGCTTGTCCTTGGGCTTGAACACTGAAGCTTTCTTT	CASSLSLGLNTEAFF
TRBV29-1	TRBJ1-1	TRBD1	few	TGCAGCGTTGAGGGGGGGACAGGGTTTTACACTGAAGCTTTCTTT	CSVEGGTGFYTEAFF
TRBV15	TRBJ2-2	-	-	TGTGCCACCAGCAGAGATCGTGGGACACACACCGGGGAGCTGTTTTTT	CATSRDRGTHTGELFF
TRBV5-1	TRBJ1-6	-	-	TGCGCCAGCAGCTTGTCAGGGGTCAGATATAATTCACCCCTCCACTTT	CASSLSGVRYNSPLHF
TRBV27	TRBJ2-3	TRBD2	once	TGTGCCAGCAGTTTAGTAGCGGGGATCCTCGATACGCAGTATTTT	CASSLVAGILDTQYF
TRBV28	TRBJ2-3	TRBD1	-	TGTGCCAGCAGTCCATGGGTCCAGGGGGTTGGGACAGATACGCAGTATTTT	CASSPWVQGVGTDTQYF
TRBV29-1	TRBJ1-5	TRBD1	-	TGCAGCGCTAAGACAGGGGGAAACAATCAGCCCCAGCATTTT	CSAKTGGNNQPQHF
TRBV6-5	TRBJ1-4	TRBD1	-	TGTGCCAGCAGTAAAACCCAGGGGGCTAATGAAAAACTGTTTTTT	CASSKTQGANEKLFF
TRBV6-5	TRBJ2-2	TRBD1	-	TGTGCCAGCAAGAGGGGACAGATAAACACCGGGGAGCTGTTTTTT	CASKRGQINTGELFF
TRBV5-5	TRBJ2-5	TRBD1	-	TGTGCCAGCAGCTCCTCGGGACAGGGTAATGGAGAGACCCAGTACTTC	CASSSSGQGNGETQYF
TRBV5-1	TRBJ1-1	-	once	TGCGCCAGCAGCTTGGCCATGGCGGGATACACTGAAGCTTTCTTT	CASSLAMAGYTEAFF
TRBV5-1	TRBJ2-5	TRBD2	once	TGCGCCAGCAGCTTGGCTAGCGGGGGGGCCGTAGGGGAGACCCAGTACTTC	CASSLASGGAVGETQYF
TRBV6-5	TRBJ2-3	-	-	TGTGCCTCTAGGGCGAGGGGCACAGATACGCAGTATTTT	CASRARGTDTQYF
TRBV2	TRBJ1-6	-	-	TGTGCCAGCAGTGCGCCGGGGGTCGTCGAGGATTCACCCCTCCACTTT	CASSAPGVVEDSPLHF
TRBV27	TRBJ2-5	TRBD1	-	TGTGCCAGCAGTGACTCTGACAGGGCACAAGAGACCCAGTACTTC	CASSDSDRAQETQYF
TRBV27	TRBJ1-1	-	once	TGTGCCAGCAGCCATCGGGGGGCATGGGGGATTCACACTGAAGCTTTCTTT	CASSHRGAWGIHTEAFF
TRBV7-8	TRBJ1-5	TRBD1	-	TGTGCCAGCAGCTTAGCATGGGAGACCCGTGCAGGGGGCCGGAGCAATCAGCCCCAGCATTTT	CASSLAWETRAGGRSNQPQHF
TRBV19	TRBJ1-2	TRBD1	-	TGTGCCAGTAGGGAGACCGGGACAGGTCATAACTATGGCTACACCTTC	CASRETGTGHNYGYTF
TRBV6-5	TRBJ1-2	-	-	TGTGCCAGCAGTTACGGGGCAACAGCTAACTATGGCTACACCTTC	CASSYGATANYGYTF